Listed below are T cell receptor beta chains from one sample, sequenced in a study of cytomegalovirus exposure and HLA in healthy donors. TCRdb keeps only in-frame clones here, not all; method: immunoSEQ multiplex PCR. The repertoire includes some 200,000 clones, 83% of them detected once, and 1.2% to 1.5% sits in the top ten. The sequenced sample consisted of PBMCs. These TCRs come from a girl between 10 and 17 years old in good health and CMV-seronegative. CDR3s include the opening cysteine and the closing phenylalanine or tryptophan. A D gene is named only where the DNA matches it firmly. A clone size is listed for some rows: how often the clone was seen (once, few, many), or a class if it is expanded.

>TRBV7-9|.|TRBJ1-1|.
CASSSRVRTEAFF
TGTGCCAGCAGCTCCAGGGTTCGTACTGAAGCTTTCTTT
>TRBV5-6|TRBD2|TRBJ2-3|.
CASKRGSTDTQYF
TGTGCCAGCAAGCGGGGTAGCACAGATACGCAGTATTTT
>TRBV18|TRBD2|TRBJ2-7|once
CASSPGGAGTYEQYF
TGTGCCAGCTCACCCGGGGGGGCGGGAACCTACGAGCAGTACTTC
>TRBV4-3|TRBD1|TRBJ1-4|few
CASRDRGNEKLFF
TGCGCCAGCAGGGACAGGGGGAATGAAAAACTGTTTTTT
>TRBV29-1|.|TRBJ1-2|.
CSVAGDGYTF
TGCAGCGTTGCAGGGGATGGCTACACCTTC
>TRBV18|TRBD1|TRBJ1-3|.
CASSPRDSSSGNTIYF
TGTGCCAGCTCACCGAGGGACAGTAGCTCTGGAAACACCATATATTTT
>TRBV5-1|TRBD1|TRBJ1-5|.
CASSPGQGDQPQHF
TGCGCCAGCAGCCCGGGACAGGGGGATCAGCCCCAGCATTTT
>TRBV9|TRBD2|TRBJ2-1|few
CASSRAGWGFF
TGTGCCAGCAGTCGAGCGGGATGGGGGTTCTTC
>TRBV6-1|TRBD1|TRBJ1-1|.
CASGVQGALNTEAFF
TGTGCCAGTGGGGTTCAGGGGGCTCTGAACACTGAAGCTTTCTTT
>TRBV16|TRBD1|TRBJ1-2|.
CASTGGGGYTF
TGTGCCAGCACAGGGGGCGGTGGCTACACCTTC
>TRBV6-5|TRBD2|TRBJ2-1|.
CASSPGGSNEQFF
TGTGCCAGCTCGCCGGGGGGGAGCAATGAGCAGTTCTTC
>TRBV7-6|.|TRBJ1-5|.
CASSLISGKPQHF
TGTGCCAGCAGCTTAATTTCGGGGAAGCCCCAGCATTTT
>TRBV18|.|TRBJ1-1|once
CASSLGGLGTEAFF
TGTGCCAGCTCGCTAGGGGGTCTGGGGACTGAAGCTTTCTTT
>TRBV6-5|TRBD1|TRBJ2-4|.
CATLQGAGDIQYF
TGTGCCACTTTACAGGGGGCTGGGGACATTCAGTACTTC
>TRBV27|TRBD1|TRBJ1-1|.
CASSWQGDTEAFF
TGTGCCAGCAGTTGGCAGGGGGACACTGAAGCTTTCTTT
>TRBV11-2|.|TRBJ1-1|.
CASSLEGQNTEAFF
TGTGCCAGCAGCTTAGAGGGACAGAACACTGAAGCTTTCTTT
>TRBV19|.|TRBJ1-4|.
CASSSGGANEKLFF
TGTGCCAGTAGTTCGGGCGGGGCTAATGAAAAACTGTTTTTT
>TRBV5-6|TRBD2|TRBJ2-1|.
CASSFLAGVNEQFF
TGTGCCAGCAGCTTCTTAGCGGGAGTCAATGAGCAGTTCTTC
>TRBV9|TRBD2|TRBJ2-5|.
CASSARLADKETQYF
TGTGCCAGCAGCGCCAGACTAGCGGATAAAGAGACCCAGTACTTC
>TRBV29-1|.|TRBJ1-5|.
CSVEETANQPQHF
TGCAGCGTTGAAGAGACAGCCAATCAGCCCCAGCATTTT
>TRBV5-1|.|TRBJ2-1|.
CASSLGMSGTSYNEQFF
TGCGCCAGCAGCCTTGGGATGTCCGGGACTTCCTACAATGAGCAGTTCTTC
>TRBV28|.|TRBJ1-2|.
CASSFGQSNYGYTF
TGTGCCAGCAGTTTTGGACAGTCTAACTATGGCTACACCTTC
>TRBV4-1|.|TRBJ2-1|.
CASSQTENTQNEQFF
TGCGCCAGCAGCCAAACAGAGAATACCCAAAATGAGCAGTTCTTC
>TRBV28|TRBD1|TRBJ1-2|.
CASRWTGPSGGYTF
TGTGCCAGCAGATGGACAGGGCCCTCCGGGGGCTACACCTTC
>TRBV30|TRBD1|TRBJ1-6|.
CAWSVWGQGHSPLHF
TGTGCCTGGAGTGTATGGGGACAGGGACATTCACCCCTCCACTTT
>TRBV9|TRBD2|TRBJ2-7|.
CASSPRLASYEQYF
TGTGCCAGCAGCCCACGACTAGCGTCTTACGAGCAGTACTTC
>TRBV10-3|TRBD2|TRBJ2-5|.
CATKTSGPETQYF
TGTGCCACCAAGACTAGCGGGCCTGAGACCCAGTACTTC
>TRBV5-6|TRBD1|TRBJ2-7|.
CASSLVYGTGVYEQYF
TGTGCCAGCAGCTTGGTGTACGGGACAGGGGTCTACGAGCAGTACTTC
>TRBV7-2|TRBD1|TRBJ2-1|.
CASSLGQGISYNEQFF
TGTGCCAGCAGTCTCGGACAGGGGATATCGTACAATGAGCAGTTCTTC
>TRBV6-4|.|TRBJ2-2|.
CASSDSFIRGTGELFF
TGTGCCAGCAGTGACTCGTTTATTCGGGGCACCGGGGAGCTGTTTTTT
>TRBV19|.|TRBJ2-3|.
CASSTRGDSSDTQYF
TGTGCCAGTAGTACCAGGGGGGACAGCTCAGATACGCAGTATTTT
>TRBV18|.|TRBJ1-6|.
CASSPSPGTPRNSPLHF
TGTGCCAGCTCACCATCTCCCGGGACACCAAGGAATTCACCCCTCCACTTT
>TRBV18|TRBD1|TRBJ1-5|.
CASSPGTDSNQPQHF
TGTGCCAGCTCACCCGGGACAGATAGCAATCAGCCCCAGCATTTT
>TRBV28|.|TRBJ1-1|.
CASSLLVGFGGDDTEAFF
TGTGCCAGCAGTTTGCTGGTGGGCTTCGGGGGTGATGACACTGAAGCTTTCTTT
>TRBV6-6|.|TRBJ1-1|few
CASSYGGQGGTEAFF
TGTGCCAGCAGTTACGGTGGGCAGGGAGGCACTGAAGCTTTCTTT
>TRBV28|TRBD2|TRBJ2-2|.
CATTLAGSYTGELFF
TGTGCCACGACACTAGCGGGCAGTTACACCGGGGAGCTGTTTTTT
>TRBV5-4|TRBD1|TRBJ2-1|.
CASSPGTGQYNEQFF
TGTGCCAGCAGCCCAGGGACAGGGCAATACAATGAGCAGTTCTTC
>TRBV19|.|TRBJ1-2|.
CASSSDRGSNYGYTF
TGTGCCAGTAGCTCAGACCGGGGATCTAACTATGGCTACACCTTC
>TRBV25-1|.|TRBJ1-1|.
CASSEYSKRGTEAFF
TGTGCCAGCAGTGAATATTCCAAAAGGGGAACTGAAGCTTTCTTT
>TRBV7-3|.|TRBJ2-3|.
CASSLTAADTQYF
TGTGCCAGCAGCTTAACGGCCGCAGATACGCAGTATTTT
>TRBV5-1|.|TRBJ1-2|.
CASSLGGANYGYTF
TGCGCCAGCAGCTTGGGGGGAGCTAACTATGGCTACACCTTC